This TCR beta chain was sequenced during a study of cytomegalovirus exposure and HLA in healthy donors. Findings and limits, study-wide: Reportedly, a later analysis found an Asian-associated ancestry cluster had fewer N-insertions than the roughly 700-donor mean. Association of a missense DCLRE1C variant with TCR beta V- and J-gene trimming was reported in a later analysis. Researchers reported from a later analysis that most CMV-associated TCR beta chains appeared HLA-restricted.

Both 60 Vbeta primers and 13 Jbeta primers went into the PCR. The protocol was immunoSEQ multiplex PCR, while the TCRdb copy is restricted to in-frame clones and leaves out a portion. The top ten hold 2.1% of the sample, which has around 140,000 clones, around 70% seen once. A remark on this clone: Its target is not known.

The sequencing input was PBMCs. The sequence was obtained from an older woman in good health and CMV-seropositive.

DNA for the CDR3: TGTGCCAGCAGTCGTCGGTCTGGCTACACCTTC. It codes for CASSRRSGYTF. The chain carries TRBV6-5 and TRBJ1-2; D remains unclear. With 5 bases removed from V and 7 bases from J, the gap between germline ends came to 8 bases. CDR1 MNHEY and CDR2 SVGAGI come from the germline V gene. The CDR3 runs 11 residues.